A selection of T cell receptor beta chains follows, all from one sample in a study of T cells in Graves' hyperthyroidism and ophthalmopathy. MiXCR, run by TCRdb on the multiplex PCR reads, gives a single entry per CDR3 protein. Counted here are 500,000 to 650,000 distinct CDR3 sequences, more than 14% occurring once; the ten biggest clones make up about 12%. Sample: blood. These receptor sequences come from a woman in her forties or fifties with Graves' ophthalmopathy. CDR3s include the opening cysteine and the closing phenylalanine or tryptophan. D genes are given only for firm matches. Rows may omit the clone size; those that give it use once, few, many or a size class.

j_gene,v_gene,d_gene,abundance,CDR3nt,CDR3aa
TRBJ2-5,TRBV6-1,.,.,TGTGCCAGCAGTACCGAATCTGAGACCCAGTACTTC,CASSTESETQYF
TRBJ2-5,TRBV20-1,TRBD2,many,TGCAGTGCTAGAGGACTAGCGGAAGAGACCCAGTACTTC,CSARGLAEETQYF
TRBJ1-3,TRBV7-6,.,.,TGTGCCAGCAGCTCGAGGGGCAGGGGTCCGGACACCATATATTTT,CASSSRGRGPDTIYF
TRBJ2-5,TRBV7-3,.,many,TGTGCCAGCAGCTTATCGGGACAACCACAAGAGACCCAGTACTTC,CASSLSGQPQETQYF
TRBJ2-5,TRBV18,.,few,TGTGCCAGCTCACCACTCGGCAGGGGTGTTGCAGAGACCCAGTACTTC,CASSPLGRGVAETQYF
TRBJ2-2,TRBV5-1,.,many,TGCGCCAGCAGCACACTGGGGTCCGGGGAGCTGTTTTTT,CASSTLGSGELFF
TRBJ2-2,TRBV5-1,.,many,TGCGCCACCAAACCCCCGGGCGGGATAAGAAGCGGGGAGCTGTTTTTT,CATKPPGGIRSGELFF
TRBJ2-2,TRBV6-2/TRBV6-3,TRBD2,many,TGTGCCAGCAGCTCTCGGGCGGGGGCGAACACCGGGGAGCTGTTTTTT,CASSSRAGANTGELFF
TRBJ1-2,TRBV29-1,.,.,TGCAGCGTTGATGATTGGGGGGAGGTAAACTATGGCTACACCTTC,CSVDDWGEVNYGYTF
TRBJ1-5,TRBV28,TRBD1,many,TGTGCCAGCAGCACAGGGGCACTACCCCAGCATTTT,CASSTGALPQHF
TRBJ2-5,TRBV4-3,TRBD2,many,TGCGCCAGCAGCCAAAGCGGGAGGTTTGGAGAGACCCAGTACTTC,CASSQSGRFGETQYF
TRBJ1-1,TRBV6-6,.,.,TGTGCCAGCAGTGCCCTGGACCATCGGTTCACTGAAGCTTTCTTT,CASSALDHRFTEAFF
TRBJ1-5,TRBV7-9,.,many,TGTGCCAGCAGCCTGGGGGGCCCCCAGCCCCAGCATTTT,CASSLGGPQPQHF
TRBJ2-1,TRBV6-2/TRBV6-3,.,few,TGTGCCAGCACCCCGGGAACACGGACGGGCCTTCAGTTCTTC,CASTPGTRTGLQFF
TRBJ2-5,TRBV29-1,TRBD2,few,TGCAGCGTCGCGGAACTAGCGGAGACCCAGTACTTC,CSVAELAETQYF
TRBJ2-7,TRBV20-1,TRBD1,many,TGCAGTGCTAGAGCCCCGGGACAGGGAGCCTACGAGCAGTACTTC,CSARAPGQGAYEQYF
TRBJ2-7,TRBV30,.,many,TGTGCCTGGAGCCCTTTAGGGGAGGTTTCCTACGAGCAGTACTTC,CAWSPLGEVSYEQYF
TRBJ2-1,TRBV7-3,TRBD2,few,TGTGCCAGTACTCTCACCCCTCTAGCGGGGAGGCAGTTCTTC,CASTLTPLAGRQFF
TRBJ1-2,TRBV10-3,TRBD1,.,TGTGCCATCCGAGGACAGGGTTCGGGCTTCTATGGCTACACCTTC,CAIRGQGSGFYGYTF
TRBJ1-1,TRBV2,.,.,TGTGCCAGCGACCCAACAGGAGGCACTGAAGCTTTCTTT,CASDPTGGTEAFF
TRBJ1-2,TRBV27,TRBD1,many,TGTGCCAGCAGTCAAGCCGGGACAGGGAACTATGGCTACACCTTC,CASSQAGTGNYGYTF
TRBJ2-2,TRBV28,.,.,TGTGCCAGCAGTTCTCCGGGGGAACGGGCCGGGGAGCTGTTTTTT,CASSSPGERAGELFF
TRBJ1-2,TRBV27,.,many,TGTGCCAGCGGCGGCAGGCAGTACTATGGCTACACCTTC,CASGGRQYYGYTF
TRBJ1-2,TRBV2,.,few,TGTGCCAGCAGTGACGCGGCAGCCTATGGCTACACCTTC,CASSDAAAYGYTF
TRBJ2-5,TRBV7-9,TRBD2,many,TGTGCCAGCTCCCTACTAGCGGGTATCCAAGAGACCCAGTACTTC,CASSLLAGIQETQYF
TRBJ2-1,TRBV25-1,TRBD2,few,TGTGCCAGCAGTGAATCTCCGCTAGCGGGAGGTAATGAGCAGTTCTTC,CASSESPLAGGNEQFF
TRBJ1-2,TRBV6-1,.,many,TGTGCCAGCAGCCCAGGACAGCGCTATGGCTACACCTTC,CASSPGQRYGYTF
TRBJ1-2,TRBV30,.,many,TGTGCCTGGAGCCGGGCCCAGGGGCCGTGGGATGGCTACACCTTC,CAWSRAQGPWDGYTF
TRBJ2-7,TRBV4-1,.,.,TGCGCCAGCAGCCAAGTCCAACTTCTATCCTACGAGCAGTACTTC,CASSQVQLLSYEQYF
TRBJ2-1,TRBV12-3/TRBV12-4,.,once,TGTGCCAGCACTCTAGGGCCCAAAGGGTACAATGAGCAGTTCTTC,CASTLGPKGYNEQFF
TRBJ1-1,TRBV28,.,many,TGTGCCAGCAGTTCCGTTACTTGGGGCACTGAAGCTTTCTTT,CASSSVTWGTEAFF
TRBJ2-2,TRBV20-1,.,few,TGCAGTGCTAGAGTTAGGCTAGGTTCCGGGGAGCTGTTTTTT,CSARVRLGSGELFF
TRBJ1-1,TRBV11-2,.,.,TGTGCCAGCAGCAGGGATTTTAACACTGAAGCTTTCTTT,CASSRDFNTEAFF
TRBJ1-2,TRBV12-3/TRBV12-4,.,few,TGTGCCAGCGACTCCCCGGGGGTTTATGGCTACACCTTC,CASDSPGVYGYTF
TRBJ2-1,TRBV7-6,.,many,TGTGCCAGCAGCTCTAAGCAGGGTAATGAGCAGTTCTTC,CASSSKQGNEQFF
TRBJ2-5,TRBV28,.,.,TGTGCCAGCAGCTTAGGAGTTGGAATTCAAGAGACCCAGTACTTC,CASSLGVGIQETQYF
TRBJ1-2,TRBV29-1,.,few,TGCAGCGCCGGTACGGGACCTCAATATGGCTACACCTTC,CSAGTGPQYGYTF
TRBJ2-1,TRBV28,.,many,TGTGCCAGCAGAAAGGGATTGGAGCAGTTCTTC,CASRKGLEQFF
TRBJ1-2,TRBV12-3/TRBV12-4,.,many,TGTGCCACCAAACGTCGGGAGGGCTATGGCTACACCTTC,CATKRREGYGYTF
TRBJ2-3,TRBV5-5,TRBD1,.,TGTGCCAGCAGCTTTAGGGACAGGGGAGAGACAGATACGCAGTATTTT,CASSFRDRGETDTQYF
TRBJ2-7,TRBV5-1,.,many,TGCGCCAGCAGCTTGGCGGCCGAGCAGTACTTC,CASSLAAEQYF
TRBJ1-6,TRBV6-5,.,.,TGTGCCAGCAGTTACAATGTAGGAGGAAGCTCCTATAATTCACCCCTCCACTTT,CASSYNVGGSSYNSPLHF
TRBJ2-2,TRBV5-6,.,.,TGTGCCAGCAGCTTGGATAAACGGCCCCCGGCTCGGGAGCTGTTTTTT,CASSLDKRPPARELFF
TRBJ2-1,TRBV20-1,TRBD2,many,TGCAGTGCACCGGGACTAGCGGGCTTCAATGAGCAGTTCTTC,CSAPGLAGFNEQFF
TRBJ2-7,TRBV7-3,TRBD1,many,TGTGCCAGCAGCACATCGGGACAGGTTGGCGAGCAGTACTTC,CASSTSGQVGEQYF
TRBJ1-1,TRBV9,TRBD1,few,TGTGCCAGCAGCGTAGGGACAGGCCCTGAAGCTTTCTTT,CASSVGTGPEAFF
TRBJ1-5,TRBV28,.,many,TGTGCCAGCAGTCGACGACATTTTTATAGCAATCAGCCCCAGCATTTT,CASSRRHFYSNQPQHF
TRBJ2-5,TRBV24-1,TRBD1,many,TGTGCCACCAGTGATTTCGGGACAGGGTTTCAAGAGACCCAGTACTTC,CATSDFGTGFQETQYF
TRBJ1-2,TRBV10-1,.,few,TGTGCCAGCAGTGCCCCCGAAGGAACTAACTATGGCTACACCTTC,CASSAPEGTNYGYTF
TRBJ2-7,TRBV5-1,TRBD2,many,TGCGCCAGCAGCGGCGGGACTAGCGAGTACTTC,CASSGGTSEYF
TRBJ1-1,TRBV6-5,.,many,TGTGCCAGCAGTTACTCGAATGGGGGTACCCCGAACACTGAAGCTTTCTTT,CASSYSNGGTPNTEAFF
TRBJ2-1,TRBV24-1,.,once,TGTGCCACCAGTGAAGCCTCACCCCGATTATATTCGTACAATGAGCAGTTCTTC,CATSEASPRLYSYNEQFF
TRBJ2-2,TRBV29-1,.,many,TGCAGCGTTGTATCTAGCGCACAGAACACCGGGGAGCTGTTTTTT,CSVVSSAQNTGELFF
TRBJ2-1,TRBV12-3/TRBV12-4,TRBD2,many,TGTGCCAGCTTCACTAGCGGGAGCGATGAGCAGTTCTTC,CASFTSGSDEQFF